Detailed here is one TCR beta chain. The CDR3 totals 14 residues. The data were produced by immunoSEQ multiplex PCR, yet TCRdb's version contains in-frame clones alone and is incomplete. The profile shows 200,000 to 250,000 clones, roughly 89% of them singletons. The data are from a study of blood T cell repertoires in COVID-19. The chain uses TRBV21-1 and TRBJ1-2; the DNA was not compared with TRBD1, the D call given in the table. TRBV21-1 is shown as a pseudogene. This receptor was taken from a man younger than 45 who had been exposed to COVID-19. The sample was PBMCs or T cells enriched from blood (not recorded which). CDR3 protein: CASSKWDRTYGYTF. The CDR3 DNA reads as TGTGCCAGCAGCAAATGGGACAGGACTTATGGCTACACCTTC.